The rows below give T cell receptor beta chains drawn from one sample of a study of identical twins. TCRdb called the 5' RACE reads again in MiXCR, with one record for every CDR3 protein. The sample lists 280,000 or so distinct CDR3 sequences; 8% to 9% were seen once. The sample was also reused in another study, on yellow fever vaccine responses in identical twins.

The sample was memory (CD45RO+) T cells sorted from blood. These receptors originate from a woman aged 18-29 years in good health. CDR3s include the opening cysteine and the closing phenylalanine or tryptophan. Fields, in order: J gene, clone size, V gene, CDR3 protein. Only some rows state a clone size, as once, few, many or a class for expanded clones.

J: TRBJ2-7; size: few; V: TRBV7-3; CDR3: CASSFGETYEQYF
J: TRBJ2-1; size: few; V: TRBV28; CDR3: CASSSGQGARVNEQFF
J: TRBJ2-7; size: .; V: TRBV5-5; CDR3: CASSLVAGGFYEQYF
J: TRBJ1-2; size: many; V: TRBV5-6; CDR3: CASSLTPDGSKGGYGYTF
J: TRBJ2-3; size: few; V: TRBV14; CDR3: CASSQFGNTDTQYF
J: TRBJ2-1; size: few; V: TRBV2; CDR3: CASRQGPSSYNEQFF
J: TRBJ2-3; size: many; V: TRBV5-1; CDR3: CASSPDYPDTDTQYF
J: TRBJ1-6; size: few; V: TRBV4-2; CDR3: CASSQGIDGYNSPLHF
J: TRBJ2-2; size: many; V: TRBV7-7; CDR3: CASSPFAGDTGELFF
J: TRBJ2-1; size: few; V: TRBV4-1; CDR3: CASSPEGDRVIGEQFF
J: TRBJ1-1; size: .; V: TRBV2; CDR3: CASRPPAGNTEAFF
J: TRBJ2-5; size: few; V: TRBV20-1; CDR3: CSASVVGELQETQYF
J: TRBJ2-5; size: .; V: TRBV7-3; CDR3: CASSLMSAGGAETQYF
J: TRBJ2-5; size: many; V: TRBV12-3/TRBV12-4; CDR3: CASSLSGRQETQYF
J: TRBJ1-4; size: many; V: TRBV20-1; CDR3: CSASPGSTNEKLFF
J: TRBJ2-1; size: many; V: TRBV11-3; CDR3: CASSLATSVINEQFF
J: TRBJ1-3; size: many; V: TRBV12-3/TRBV12-4; CDR3: CASSWGGASGNTIYF
J: TRBJ2-1; size: many; V: TRBV12-3/TRBV12-4; CDR3: CASSLGTYYNEQFF
J: TRBJ2-1; size: few; V: TRBV20-1; CDR3: CSARALVRDRGSNEQFF
J: TRBJ2-2; size: many; V: TRBV7-9; CDR3: CASSLDGLAGTGELFF
J: TRBJ2-1; size: many; V: TRBV9; CDR3: CASSVLADTYNEQFF
J: TRBJ2-6; size: .; V: TRBV3-1; CDR3: CACSHRWGSSGANVLTF
J: TRBJ1-2; size: .; V: TRBV5-1; CDR3: CASTPYDSGGYTF
J: TRBJ2-2; size: few; V: TRBV28; CDR3: CASSLPTRAGGGTGELFF
J: TRBJ1-6; size: .; V: TRBV7-9; CDR3: CASSLAGFRVSPLHF
J: TRBJ2-2; size: few; V: TRBV6-4; CDR3: CASSEGGQRELFF
J: TRBJ2-3; size: many; V: TRBV9; CDR3: CASSVSTDTQYF
J: TRBJ2-7; size: .; V: TRBV6-6; CDR3: CASTSGISYEQYF
J: TRBJ2-6; size: .; V: TRBV28; CDR3: CASSSRTGRPSGANVLTF
J: TRBJ2-1; size: few; V: TRBV11-2; CDR3: CASSTPSGRTIYNEQFF
J: TRBJ1-1; size: .; V: TRBV5-1; CDR3: CASSVYRDDTEAFF
J: TRBJ2-1; size: few; V: TRBV20-1; CDR3: CSASFRSSYNEQFF
J: TRBJ1-6; size: many; V: TRBV9; CDR3: CASSKSGGNSPLHF
J: TRBJ2-7; size: .; V: TRBV18; CDR3: CASSPPVVTGNEQYF
J: TRBJ1-6; size: many; V: TRBV12-3/TRBV12-4; CDR3: CASSSRTGGYSPLHF
J: TRBJ1-1; size: .; V: TRBV2; CDR3: CASRMTRNTEAFF
J: TRBJ2-6; size: .; V: TRBV6-6; CDR3: CASSPRGANVLTF
J: TRBJ2-1; size: .; V: TRBV29-1; CDR3: CSVETGQGYNEQFF
J: TRBJ1-6; size: few; V: TRBV12-3/TRBV12-4; CDR3: CASSFLGLSPLHF
J: TRBJ2-3; size: .; V: TRBV20-1; CDR3: CSARLAASGRGDTQYF
J: TRBJ2-7; size: few; V: TRBV6-5; CDR3: CASSYSGTRNEQYF
J: TRBJ2-5; size: few; V: TRBV7-9; CDR3: CASSLGGVAGVETQYF
J: TRBJ2-7; size: few; V: TRBV4-1; CDR3: CASSQDSTSVSYEQYF
J: TRBJ1-2; size: few; V: TRBV5-1; CDR3: CASSQEVHYGYTF
J: TRBJ2-2; size: many; V: TRBV12-3/TRBV12-4; CDR3: CASSSRNGELFF
J: TRBJ2-2; size: many; V: TRBV12-5; CDR3: CASGRQGGNTGELFF
J: TRBJ1-6; size: many; V: TRBV27; CDR3: CASSKDYNSPLHF
J: TRBJ1-5; size: many; V: TRBV11-2; CDR3: CASSSWGDSNQPQHF
J: TRBJ1-4; size: .; V: TRBV12-3/TRBV12-4; CDR3: CASSSHQGQLNEKLFF
J: TRBJ2-7; size: few; V: TRBV20-1; CDR3: CSVTSRGSYEQYF
J: TRBJ2-3; size: once; V: TRBV3-1; CDR3: CASTKGRLAGDTQYF